This is a list of T cell receptor beta chains from one sample in a study of T cell responses to AZD1222 COVID-19 vaccine. Using immunoSEQ multiplex PCR, the repertoire was profiled, and TCRdb retains in-frame clones only, with some absent. The data contain 130,000 or so clones, 80% to 90% of them singletons. The sequencing used peripheral blood, collected on day 0 of AZD1222 vaccination. The receptors stem from an adult in good health. CDR3s leave out the opening cysteine and the closing phenylalanine or tryptophan. The order of the fields is J gene, V gene, CDR3 protein.

j_gene: TRBJ2-5; v_gene: TRBV12-1; CDR3aa: ASSFRETQY
j_gene: TRBJ2-7; v_gene: TRBV4-3; CDR3aa: ASSQVTSTYEQY
j_gene: TRBJ1-1; v_gene: TRBV9; CDR3aa: ASSVASITEKMNTEAF
j_gene: TRBJ1-3; v_gene: TRBV2; CDR3aa: ASRKDESSGNTIY
j_gene: TRBJ1-6; v_gene: TRBV21-1; CDR3aa: ASSGRALLPYNSPLH
j_gene: TRBJ2-7; v_gene: TRBV24-1; CDR3aa: ATSAAGQTTYEQY
j_gene: TRBJ2-3; v_gene: TRBV2; CDR3aa: ASSLLDRASTDTQY
j_gene: TRBJ2-5; v_gene: TRBV2; CDR3aa: ASTGGETQY
j_gene: TRBJ2-5; v_gene: TRBV7-2; CDR3aa: ASSHLPYISEETQY
j_gene: TRBJ2-7; v_gene: TRBV5-8; CDR3aa: ASRLAGRGSYEQY
j_gene: TRBJ2-2; v_gene: TRBV2; CDR3aa: ASRERTGGGELF
j_gene: TRBJ1-4; v_gene: TRBV19; CDR3aa: ASSARDRNEKLF
j_gene: TRBJ2-3; v_gene: TRBV18; CDR3aa: ASSNSFTDTQY
j_gene: TRBJ1-2; v_gene: TRBV28; CDR3aa: ASSNVPHYGYT
j_gene: TRBJ1-6; v_gene: TRBV9; CDR3aa: ASSVEPESGSPLH
j_gene: TRBJ1-2; v_gene: TRBV28; CDR3aa: ASSSNNSPWYGYT
j_gene: TRBJ2-2; v_gene: TRBV7-9; CDR3aa: ASSPRGRGTGELF
j_gene: TRBJ2-5; v_gene: TRBV14; CDR3aa: ASSPAGGETQY
j_gene: TRBJ2-1; v_gene: TRBV28; CDR3aa: ASSPPWDEQF
j_gene: TRBJ1-6; v_gene: TRBV11-2; CDR3aa: ASSLDRGSPLH
j_gene: TRBJ2-2; v_gene: TRBV9; CDR3aa: ASSFLAGGNTGELF
j_gene: TRBJ2-5; v_gene: TRBV6-5; CDR3aa: ASSSSGTGSLTQY
j_gene: TRBJ1-1; v_gene: TRBV7-8; CDR3aa: ASSQTTGTAAF
j_gene: TRBJ1-5; v_gene: TRBV6-2/TRBV6-3; CDR3aa: ASSLTDSQYQPQH
j_gene: TRBJ1-1; v_gene: TRBV9; CDR3aa: ASSLRQVGTEAF
j_gene: TRBJ1-5; v_gene: TRBV28; CDR3aa: ASSFQLNQPQH
j_gene: TRBJ1-2; v_gene: TRBV3-1/TRBV3-2; CDR3aa: ASSQAQTEYYGYT
j_gene: TRBJ2-2; v_gene: TRBV15; CDR3aa: ATSRGGANTGELF
j_gene: TRBJ2-1; v_gene: TRBV9; CDR3aa: ASSVGIGNEQF
j_gene: TRBJ1-1; v_gene: TRBV28; CDR3aa: ASSSGQTNTEAF
j_gene: TRBJ2-2; v_gene: TRBV9; CDR3aa: ASSVGTGWAGELF
j_gene: TRBJ1-1; v_gene: TRBV7-2; CDR3aa: ASSSVPGGRTEAF
j_gene: TRBJ2-7; v_gene: TRBV7-6; CDR3aa: ASSHITPGADYEQY
j_gene: TRBJ1-5; v_gene: TRBV12-3/TRBV12-4; CDR3aa: ASSLRPNQPQH
j_gene: TRBJ2-7; v_gene: TRBV24-1; CDR3aa: ATSDPGTGEQY
j_gene: TRBJ2-1; v_gene: TRBV10-1; CDR3aa: ASSISRGASYNEQF
j_gene: TRBJ2-1; v_gene: TRBV7-9; CDR3aa: ASSLGQGASNEQF
j_gene: TRBJ2-5; v_gene: TRBV11-3; CDR3aa: ASSLGYREQETQY
j_gene: TRBJ2-7; v_gene: TRBV18; CDR3aa: ASSPLGQGEDEQY
j_gene: TRBJ2-1; v_gene: TRBV28; CDR3aa: ASSSRAQF
j_gene: TRBJ2-5; v_gene: TRBV2; CDR3aa: ASSPRLAGGQKTQY
j_gene: TRBJ1-4; v_gene: TRBV6-2/TRBV6-3; CDR3aa: ASSSKSGTGNEKLF
j_gene: TRBJ1-2; v_gene: TRBV19; CDR3aa: ASSTNRGGNYGYT
j_gene: TRBJ2-3; v_gene: TRBV29-1; CDR3aa: SVPLSPGYTDTQY
j_gene: TRBJ1-2; v_gene: TRBV19; CDR3aa: ASSRTNYGYT
j_gene: TRBJ1-4; v_gene: TRBV6-6; CDR3aa: ASSYSGSAGEKLF
j_gene: TRBJ1-6; v_gene: TRBV6-5; CDR3aa: ASSYYGGNDSPLH
j_gene: TRBJ2-2; v_gene: TRBV5-1; CDR3aa: ASRGGARSTGELF
j_gene: TRBJ1-1; v_gene: TRBV4-3; CDR3aa: ASSQGTAISTEAF